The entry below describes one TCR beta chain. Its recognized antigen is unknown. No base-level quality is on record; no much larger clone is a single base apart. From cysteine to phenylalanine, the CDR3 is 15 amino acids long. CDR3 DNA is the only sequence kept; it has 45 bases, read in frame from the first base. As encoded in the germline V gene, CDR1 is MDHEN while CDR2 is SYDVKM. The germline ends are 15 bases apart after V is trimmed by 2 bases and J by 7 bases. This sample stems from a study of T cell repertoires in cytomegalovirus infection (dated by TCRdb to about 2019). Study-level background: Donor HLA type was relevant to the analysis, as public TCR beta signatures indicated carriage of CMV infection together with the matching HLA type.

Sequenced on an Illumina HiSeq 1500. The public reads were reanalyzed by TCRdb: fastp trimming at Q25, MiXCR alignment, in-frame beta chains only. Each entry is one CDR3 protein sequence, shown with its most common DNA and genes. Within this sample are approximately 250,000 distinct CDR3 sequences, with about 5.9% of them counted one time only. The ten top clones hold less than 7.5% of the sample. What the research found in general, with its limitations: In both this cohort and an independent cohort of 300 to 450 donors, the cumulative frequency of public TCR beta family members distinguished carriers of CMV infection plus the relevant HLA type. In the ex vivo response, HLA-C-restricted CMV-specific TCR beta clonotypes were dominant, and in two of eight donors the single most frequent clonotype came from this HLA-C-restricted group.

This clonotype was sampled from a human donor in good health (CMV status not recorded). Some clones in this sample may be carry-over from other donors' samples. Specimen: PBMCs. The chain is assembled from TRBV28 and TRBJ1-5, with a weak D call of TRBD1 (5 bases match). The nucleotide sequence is TGTGCCAGCAGTTTAATAGGACAAAGGGAACAGCCCCAGCATTTT. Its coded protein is CASSLIGQREQPQHF.